The rows below give T cell receptor beta chains drawn from one sample of a study of neurological immune-mediated disorders. TCRdb itself ran the 5' RACE reads through MiXCR, one entry per CDR3 protein. Here the sample spans 45,000 to 65,000 distinct CDR3 sequences, about 4% being singletons. Sequenced material: PBMCs. The receptors derive from a man aged 50 to 60 with multiple sclerosis. CDR3s include the opening cysteine and the closing phenylalanine or tryptophan. Each record gives: CDR3 length, V gene, J gene, CDR3 protein.

>16|TRBV5-1|TRBJ2-5
CASSLVQGAHQETQYF
>13|TRBV6-6|TRBJ2-7
CASSYFGPNEQYF
>14|TRBV5-5|TRBJ1-1
CASNWEGAWTEAFF
>12|TRBV28|TRBJ1-2
CASSSTIWGYTF
>13|TRBV5-1|TRBJ2-5
CASSPGVGETQYF
>16|TRBV20-1|TRBJ2-2
CSARTSGRSNTGELFF
>16|TRBV20-1|TRBJ1-1
CSAQRQATLMNTEAFF
>13|TRBV20-1|TRBJ2-5
CSVPGQGQETQYF
>14|TRBV27|TRBJ1-5
CASSAATGDQPQNF
>13|TRBV7-9|TRBJ2-7
CASSSGYSYEQYF
>17|TRBV7-2|TRBJ2-1
CASSLVLFGGGNNEQFF
>14|TRBV5-1|TRBJ2-1
CASSPDPGSNEQFF
>14|TRBV5-1|TRBJ2-7
CASSLDRQWYEQYF
>13|TRBV28|TRBJ2-7
CASAGQEAYEQYF
>15|TRBV18|TRBJ1-5
CASSPTTGGGQPQHF
>15|TRBV27|TRBJ2-7
CASSLGRKSSYEQYF
>14|TRBV12-3/TRBV12-4|TRBJ1-2
CASSLTGAGYGYTF
>13|TRBV6-6|TRBJ2-7
CASSSTGAYEQYF
>16|TRBV7-8|TRBJ2-3
CASSLDVAGVADTQYF
>13|TRBV28|TRBJ2-7
CASTQRSSYEQYF
>13|TRBV20-1|TRBJ2-7
CSAPGTSGGEQYF
>15|TRBV7-6|TRBJ2-1
CASGSGGAYDNEQFF
>13|TRBV20-1|TRBJ2-7
CSAFRPATYEQYF
>14|TRBV20-1|TRBJ2-2
CSARTQRETGELFF
>15|TRBV5-1|TRBJ1-3
CASSLAGNSGNTIYF
>18|TRBV4-1|TRBJ1-4
CASSPRTGVGPANEKLFF
>16|TRBV7-8|TRBJ2-3
CASSFLSSGSADTQYF
>12|TRBV5-1|TRBJ2-2
CASSFYGGELFF
>16|TRBV4-1|TRBJ2-7
CASSHHGAGGTYEQYF
>14|TRBV12-3/TRBV12-4|TRBJ2-5
CASKPLASQETQYF
>17|TRBV28|TRBJ1-1
CASSLFSRGVMNTEAFF
>15|TRBV12-3/TRBV12-4|TRBJ2-1
CASSPMGLRENEQFF
>13|TRBV5-1|TRBJ1-1
CASSQRTGSEAFF
>15|TRBV20-1|TRBJ2-7
CSGERGPPTTYEQYF
>14|TRBV27|TRBJ1-6
CASSRRDSYSPLHF
>13|TRBV13|TRBJ2-1
CASSLSRGSRQFF
>14|TRBV5-1|TRBJ2-2
CASSLAVDTGELFF
>15|TRBV5-1|TRBJ2-7
CASSLVSGGPNEQYF
>13|TRBV20-1|TRBJ1-2
CSASGTGTYGYTF
>12|TRBV7-9|TRBJ2-1
CASSFHRNEQFF
>13|TRBV6-2/TRBV6-3|TRBJ2-7
CASTLAGLYEQYF
>17|TRBV9|TRBJ2-2
CASSVGGLAYGTGELFF
>16|TRBV5-5|TRBJ1-2
CASSLLWTGENYGYTF
>14|TRBV15|TRBJ2-7
CATSRKGDSYEQYF
>14|TRBV5-1|TRBJ2-5
CASSLGRLGETQYF
>16|TRBV6-4|TRBJ2-3
CASSETGTSGGDTQYF
>17|TRBV20-1|TRBJ2-1
CSANGQGASYFGREQFF
>13|TRBV15|TRBJ2-1
CATSRSLFWEQFF
>15|TRBV20-1|TRBJ2-5
CSARDPHQGQETQYF